Here is one T cell receptor (beta chain) with its context. The sample originates from a study of T cell responses to AZD1222 COVID-19 vaccine. TCRdb's table, derived via immunoSEQ multiplex PCR, lists solely in-frame clones and lacks some. The table includes about 160,000 clones, around 90% detected once. The germline gives CDR1 SGHVS, CDR2 FNYEAQ. The CDR3 is made up of 15 amino acids. With V trimmed by 5 bases and J by 2 bases, 7 bases remained unmatched. Specimen: peripheral blood, collected 28 days after the second AZD1222 dose. This chain connects TRBV7-6 to TRBJ1-1; 8 positions agree with TRBD1. The sequence derives from an adult who received the AZD1222 COVID-19 vaccine. The CDR3 sequence is CASSPPTGENTEAFF. The CDR3 nucleotides are TGTGCCAGCAGCCCCCCGACAGGGGAAAACACTGAAGCTTTCTTT.